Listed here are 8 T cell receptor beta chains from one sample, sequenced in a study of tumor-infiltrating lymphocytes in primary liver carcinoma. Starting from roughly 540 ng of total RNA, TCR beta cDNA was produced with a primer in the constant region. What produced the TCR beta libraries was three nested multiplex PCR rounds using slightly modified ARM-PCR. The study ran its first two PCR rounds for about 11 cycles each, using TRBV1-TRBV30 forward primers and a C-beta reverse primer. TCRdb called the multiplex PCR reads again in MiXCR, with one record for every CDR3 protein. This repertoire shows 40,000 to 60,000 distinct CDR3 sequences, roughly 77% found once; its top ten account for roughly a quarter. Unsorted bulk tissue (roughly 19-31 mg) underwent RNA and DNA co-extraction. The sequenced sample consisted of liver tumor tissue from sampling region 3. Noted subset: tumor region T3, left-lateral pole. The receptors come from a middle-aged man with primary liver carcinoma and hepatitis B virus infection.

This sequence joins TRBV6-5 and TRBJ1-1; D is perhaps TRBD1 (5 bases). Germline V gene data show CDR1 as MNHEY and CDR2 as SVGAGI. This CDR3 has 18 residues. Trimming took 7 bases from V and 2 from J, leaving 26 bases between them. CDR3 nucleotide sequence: TGTGCCAGCACCTCACACAGGTTGGGGAAGGGGCTTAACACTGAAGCTTTCTTT. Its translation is CASTSHRLGKGLNTEAFF.

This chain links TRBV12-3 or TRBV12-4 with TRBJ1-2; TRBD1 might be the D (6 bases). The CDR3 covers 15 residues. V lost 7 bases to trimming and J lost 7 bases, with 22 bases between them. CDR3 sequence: CASNSRGDRGPGYTF. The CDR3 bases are TGTGCCAGCAATTCCCGGGGGGACCGGGGGCCTGGCTACACCTTC.

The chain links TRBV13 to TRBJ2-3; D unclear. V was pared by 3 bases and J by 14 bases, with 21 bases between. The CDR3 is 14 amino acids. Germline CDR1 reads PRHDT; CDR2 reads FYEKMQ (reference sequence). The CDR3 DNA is TGTGCCAGCAGCTTTTCCGAAAGCACAGATACACTGTATTTT. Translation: CASSFSESTDTLYF. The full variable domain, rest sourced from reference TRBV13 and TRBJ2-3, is AAGVIQSPRHLIKEKRETATLKCYPIPRHDTVYWYQQGPGQDPQFLISFYEKMQSDKGSIPDRFSAQQFSDYHSELNMSSLELGDSALYFCASSFSESTDTLYFGPGTRLTVL.

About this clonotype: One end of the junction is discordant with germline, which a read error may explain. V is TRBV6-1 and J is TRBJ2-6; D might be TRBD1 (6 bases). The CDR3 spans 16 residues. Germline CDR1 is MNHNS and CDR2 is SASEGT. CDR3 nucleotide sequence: TGTGCCAATACCAGGACAGCGTACTCTGGGGCCGACGTCCTGACTTTC. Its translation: CANTRTAYSGADVLTF.

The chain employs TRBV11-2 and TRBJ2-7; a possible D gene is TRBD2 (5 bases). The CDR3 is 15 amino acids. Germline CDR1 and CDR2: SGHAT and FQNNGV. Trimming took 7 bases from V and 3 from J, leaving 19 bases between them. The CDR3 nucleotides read TGTGCCAGCACCCACTTGGAAGCGGCCAACTACGAGCAGTACTTC. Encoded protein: CASTHLEAANYEQYF. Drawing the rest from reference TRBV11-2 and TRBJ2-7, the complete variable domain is EAGVAQSPRYKIIEKRQSVAFWCNPISGHATLYWYQQILGQGPKLLIQFQNNGVVDDSQLPKDRFSAERLKGVDSTLKIQPAKLEDSAVYLCASTHLEAANYEQYFGPGTRLTVT.

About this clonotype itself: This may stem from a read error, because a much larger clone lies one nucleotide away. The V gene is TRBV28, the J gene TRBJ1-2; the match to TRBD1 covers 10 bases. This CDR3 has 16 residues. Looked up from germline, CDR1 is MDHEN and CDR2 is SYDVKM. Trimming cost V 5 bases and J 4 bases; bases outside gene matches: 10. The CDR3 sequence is CASSPGTGDKGYGYTF. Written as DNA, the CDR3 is TGTGCCAGCAGTCCCGGGACAGGGGATAAGGGCTATGGCTACACCTTC.

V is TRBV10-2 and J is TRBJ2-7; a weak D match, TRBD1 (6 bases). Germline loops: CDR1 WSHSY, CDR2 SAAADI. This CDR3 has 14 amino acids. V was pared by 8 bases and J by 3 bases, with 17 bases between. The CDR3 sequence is CASGAGQGGYEQYF. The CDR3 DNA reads TGCGCCAGCGGTGCTGGACAAGGGGGCTACGAGCAGTACTTC.

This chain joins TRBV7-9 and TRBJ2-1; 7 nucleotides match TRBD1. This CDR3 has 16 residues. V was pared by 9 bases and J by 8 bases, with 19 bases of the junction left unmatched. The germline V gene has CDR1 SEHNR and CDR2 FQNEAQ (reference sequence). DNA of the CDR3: TGTGCCAGTATCCCCTCCGGGGCAGGGGGTATCGATGAGCAGTTCTTC. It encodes CASIPSGAGGIDEQFF.